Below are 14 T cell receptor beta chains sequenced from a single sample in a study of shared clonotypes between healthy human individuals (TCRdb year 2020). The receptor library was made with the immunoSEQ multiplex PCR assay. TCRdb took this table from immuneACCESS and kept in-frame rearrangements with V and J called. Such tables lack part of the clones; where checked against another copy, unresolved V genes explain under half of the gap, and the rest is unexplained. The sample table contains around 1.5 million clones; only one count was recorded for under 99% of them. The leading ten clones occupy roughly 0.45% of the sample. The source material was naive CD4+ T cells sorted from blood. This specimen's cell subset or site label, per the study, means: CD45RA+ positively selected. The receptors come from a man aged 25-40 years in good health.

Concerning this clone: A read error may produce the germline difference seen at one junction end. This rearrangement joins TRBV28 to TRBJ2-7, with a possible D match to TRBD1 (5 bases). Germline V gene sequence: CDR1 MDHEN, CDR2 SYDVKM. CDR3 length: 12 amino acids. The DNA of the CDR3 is TGTGCCAGCAGCATTTTGGGTGGGGCCTCGAGCTTC. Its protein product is CASSILGGASSF.

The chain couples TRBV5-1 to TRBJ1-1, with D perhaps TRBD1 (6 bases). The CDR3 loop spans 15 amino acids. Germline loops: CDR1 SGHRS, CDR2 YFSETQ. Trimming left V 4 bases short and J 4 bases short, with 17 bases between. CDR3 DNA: TGCGCCAGCAGCGACGACAGGTCGGGAAGCACTGAAGCTTTCTTT. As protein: CASSDDRSGSTEAFF.

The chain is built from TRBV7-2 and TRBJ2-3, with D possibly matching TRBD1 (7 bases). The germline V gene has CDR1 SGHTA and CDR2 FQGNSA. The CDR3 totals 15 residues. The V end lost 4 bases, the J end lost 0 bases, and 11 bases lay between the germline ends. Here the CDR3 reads CASSSQGTSTDTQYF. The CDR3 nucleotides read TGTGCCAGCAGCTCACAGGGGACTAGCACAGATACGCAGTATTTT.

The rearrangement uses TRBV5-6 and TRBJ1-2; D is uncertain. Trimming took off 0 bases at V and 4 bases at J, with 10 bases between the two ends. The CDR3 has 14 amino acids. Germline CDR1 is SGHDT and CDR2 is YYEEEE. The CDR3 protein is CASSLGYELYGYTF. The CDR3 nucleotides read TGTGCCAGCAGCTTGGGTTACGAGCTCTATGGCTACACCTTC.

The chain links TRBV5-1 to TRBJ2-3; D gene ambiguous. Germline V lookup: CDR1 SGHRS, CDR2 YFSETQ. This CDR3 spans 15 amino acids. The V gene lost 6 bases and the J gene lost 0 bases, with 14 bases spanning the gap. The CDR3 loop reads CASKLIGGSTDTQYF. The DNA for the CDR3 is TGCGCCAGCAAACTGATCGGCGGCAGCACAGATACGCAGTATTTT.

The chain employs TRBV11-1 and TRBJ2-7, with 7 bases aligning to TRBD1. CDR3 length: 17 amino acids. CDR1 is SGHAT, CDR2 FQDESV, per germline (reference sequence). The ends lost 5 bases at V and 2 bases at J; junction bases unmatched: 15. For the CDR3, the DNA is TGTGCCAGCAGCCCCCATCCGACAGGGATGGTCGCCTACGAGCAGTACTTC. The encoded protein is CASSPHPTGMVAYEQYF.

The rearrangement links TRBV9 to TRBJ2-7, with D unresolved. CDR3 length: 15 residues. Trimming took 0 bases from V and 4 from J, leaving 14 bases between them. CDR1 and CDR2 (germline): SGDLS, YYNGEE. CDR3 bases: TGTGCCAGCAGCGTAGCTTTAGCCCCCACATACGAGCAGTACTTC. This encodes CASSVALAPTYEQYF.

In DNA form, the CDR3 reads TGTGCCATCAGTGTAGCCCTAGCGGGAGTAGACTACGAGCAGTACTTC. Amino acids: CAISVALAGVDYEQYF. This chain joins TRBV10-3 and TRBJ2-7, with 10 bases aligning to TRBD2. The V gene's germline CDR1 is ENHRY and CDR2 SYGVKD. The CDR3 runs 16 residues. Losses at the gene ends were 4 bases for V and 3 bases for J; bases not matched to a gene: 9.

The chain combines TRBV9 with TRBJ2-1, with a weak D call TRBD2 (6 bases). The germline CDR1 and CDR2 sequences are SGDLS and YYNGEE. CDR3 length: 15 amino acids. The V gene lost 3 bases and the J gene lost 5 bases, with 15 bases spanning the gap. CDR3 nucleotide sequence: TGTGCCAGCAGCGCCACGGAGGGCAGAGACAATGAGCAGTTCTTC. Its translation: CASSATEGRDNEQFF.

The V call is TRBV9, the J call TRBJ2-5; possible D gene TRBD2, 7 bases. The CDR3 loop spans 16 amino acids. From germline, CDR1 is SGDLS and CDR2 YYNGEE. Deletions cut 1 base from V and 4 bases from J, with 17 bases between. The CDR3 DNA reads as TGTGCCAGCAGCGTAACCGGGGGGCAGGCCCTAGAGACCCAGTACTTC. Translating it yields CASSVTGGQALETQYF. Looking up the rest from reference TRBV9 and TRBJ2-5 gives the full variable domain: DSGVTQTPKHLITATGQRVTLRCSPRSGDLSVYWYQQSLDQGLQFLIQYYNGEERAKGNILERFSAQQFPDLHSELNLSSLELGDSALYFCASSVTGGQALETQYFGPGTRLLVL.

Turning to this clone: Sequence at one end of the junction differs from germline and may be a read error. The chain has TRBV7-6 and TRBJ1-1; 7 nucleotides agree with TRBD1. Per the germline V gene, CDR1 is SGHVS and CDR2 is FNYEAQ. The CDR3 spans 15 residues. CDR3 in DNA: TGTGCCAGCAGCTTATACAGGGGCCGGAACGCTGAAGCTTTCTTT. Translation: CASSLYRGRNAEAFF.

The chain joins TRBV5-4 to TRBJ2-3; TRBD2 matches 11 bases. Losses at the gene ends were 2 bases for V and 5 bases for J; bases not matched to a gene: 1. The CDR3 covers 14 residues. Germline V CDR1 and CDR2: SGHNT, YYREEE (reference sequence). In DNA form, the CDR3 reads TGTGCCAGCAGCTTACTAGCGGGGGTAGATACGCAGTATTTT. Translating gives CASSLLAGVDTQYF. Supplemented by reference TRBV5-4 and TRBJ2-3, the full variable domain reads ETGVTQSPTHLIKTRGQQVTLRCSSQSGHNTVSWYQQALGQGPQFIFQYYREEENGRGNFPPRFSGLQFPNYSSELNVNALELDDSALYLCASSLLAGVDTQYFGPGTRLTVL.

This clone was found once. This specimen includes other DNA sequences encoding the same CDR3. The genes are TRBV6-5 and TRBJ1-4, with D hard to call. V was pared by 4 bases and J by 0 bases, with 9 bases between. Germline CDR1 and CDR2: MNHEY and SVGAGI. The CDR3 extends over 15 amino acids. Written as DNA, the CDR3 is TGTGCCAGCAGTTCCCTCGGGGCAACTAATGAAAAACTGTTTTTT. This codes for CASSSLGATNEKLFF.

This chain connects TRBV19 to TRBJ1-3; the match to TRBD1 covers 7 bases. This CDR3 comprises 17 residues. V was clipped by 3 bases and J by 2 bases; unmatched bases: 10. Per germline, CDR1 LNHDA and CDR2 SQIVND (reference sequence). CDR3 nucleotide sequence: TGTGCCAGTAGTATTCGGGACAGTCCCAGGCCTGGAAACACCATATATTTT. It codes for CASSIRDSPRPGNTIYF.